What follows are 17 T cell receptor beta chains derived from one specimen sequenced in a study of cytomegalovirus exposure and HLA in healthy donors. PCR primers comprised 60 Vbeta and 13 Jbeta primers. Generated by immunoSEQ multiplex PCR, the TCRdb table keeps only in-frame clones and is missing some. Of around 92,000 clones in the sample, more than 60% are singletons; the top ten hold around 17%. Sequenced material: PBMCs. The receptors shown here come from a man between 60 and 75 years old in good health and CMV-seropositive.

The gene calls are TRBV9 and TRBJ1-5; D is possibly TRBD1 (5 bases). Trimming removed 0 bases at V and 5 bases at J, with 12 bases between. CDR3 length equals 15 residues. The germline V gene encodes CDR1 SGDLS and CDR2 YYNGEE. DNA for the CDR3: TGTGCCAGCAGCGTAGCGGCAGGGTTTGATCAGCCCCAGCATTTT. Amino acid sequence: CASSVAAGFDQPQHF.

The chain links TRBV2 to TRBJ1-3; perhaps TRBD1 as D (5 bases). The germline gives CDR1 SNHLY, CDR2 FYNNEI. V lost 6 bases, J lost 0 bases, and 15 bases lay in between. This CDR3 contains 16 residues. The chain's CDR3 is CASRQELSSSGNTIYF. Here the CDR3 DNA reads TGTGCCAGCAGACAGGAACTATCGAGCTCTGGAAACACCATATATTTT.

The chain uses TRBV18 and TRBJ1-5; TRBD1 is a possible D gene (6 bases). V was cut by 3 bases and J by 4 bases, with 13 bases left in between. The CDR3 loop spans 15 amino acids. Looked up from germline, CDR1 is KGHSH and CDR2 is LQKENI. The CDR3 nucleotides are TGTGCCAGCTCACCGGCACAGGGTGAGAATCAGCCCCAGCATTTT. Its protein is CASSPAQGENQPQHF.

The J gene is TRBJ1-4, the V gene TRBV5-1; the D gene is possibly TRBD1 (5 bases). The germline V gene encodes CDR1 SGHRS and CDR2 YFSETQ. The CDR3 length is 15 residues. The V end was cut by 9 bases, the J end by 8 bases, with 23 bases between. CDR3 residues: CATRRQTLSSEKLFF. CDR3 nucleotide sequence: TGCGCCACCAGGAGACAGACCCTATCTTCGGAAAAACTGTTTTTT.

This chain uses TRBV4-2 with TRBJ2-1, with 7 bases fitting TRBD1. Losses at the gene ends were 4 bases for V and 0 bases for J; bases not matched to a gene: 6. Germline loops: CDR1 LGHNA, CDR2 YNFKEQ. There are 16 residues in the CDR3. The CDR3, as DNA: TGTGCCAGCAGCCGGAAGGGGGCCAGCTCCTACAATGAGCAGTTCTTC. This translates into CASSRKGASSYNEQFF.

This clone was detected only a few times. The chain is built from TRBV29-1 and TRBJ1-1; 9 nucleotides agree with TRBD1. The V and J ends lost 0 bases and 11 bases, in that order; junction bases with no gene match: 7. The CDR3 contains 13 residues. Per the germline V gene, CDR1 is SQVTM and CDR2 is ANQGSEA. CDR3 region: CSVEEGDRVRAFF. Written as DNA, the CDR3 is TGCAGCGTTGAAGAGGGGGACAGGGTGAGGGCTTTCTTT.

This clone is a singleton in its sample. The chain couples TRBV21-1 to TRBJ1-5; the table's D call of TRBD1 was not tested on the DNA. TRBV21-1 is described as a pseudogene. The CDR3 totals 19 residues. The CDR3 loop reads CASSKGRDRGYYSNQPQHF. The CDR3 nucleotides read TGTGCCAGCAGCAAAGGCCGGGACAGGGGCTACTATAGCAATCAGCCCCAGCATTTT.

This chain links TRBV2 with TRBJ2-2, with TRBD1 as a possible D gene (5 bases). The germline CDR1 and CDR2 sequences are SNHLY and FYNNEI. Trimming left V 3 bases short and J 4 bases short, with 9 bases between. The CDR3 consists of 14 residues. The CDR3 loop reads CASSDDRPTGELFF. In DNA form, the CDR3 reads TGTGCCAGCAGTGATGACAGACCCACCGGGGAGCTGTTTTTT.

V and J are TRBV5-1 and TRBJ2-3; 14 bases are shared with TRBD2. Germline loops: CDR1 SGHRS, CDR2 YFSETQ. This CDR3 spans 16 amino acids. Unmatched junction bases numbered 5, after V lost 3 bases and J lost 5 bases. The CDR3 loop is CASSSGLAGGLDTQYF. CDR3 DNA sequence: TGCGCCAGCAGCTCCGGACTAGCGGGGGGTCTAGATACGCAGTATTTT.

The chain uses TRBV7-2 and TRBJ2-7; tentatively, D is TRBD2 (5 bases). The germline V and J ends were trimmed by 0 bases and 0 bases, with 9 bases remaining between them. The germline CDR1 and CDR2 sequences are SGHTA and FQGNSA. CDR3 length: 15 amino acids. The DNA of the CDR3 is TGTGCCAGCAGCTTAGCCCGAGGGTTCTCCTACGAGCAGTACTTC. Amino acid sequence: CASSLARGFSYEQYF.

The chain joins TRBV19 to TRBJ2-7, with unresolved D. Germline CDR1 LNHDA, CDR2 SQIVND (reference sequence). The V end was cut by 6 bases, the J end by 0 bases, with 3 bases between. The CDR3 has 11 amino acids. The CDR3, as DNA: TGTGCCAGTAGCAGCTCCTACGAGCAGTACTTC. This gives the protein CASSSSYEQYF.

The rearrangement uses TRBV14 and TRBJ2-3, with D possibly being TRBD1 (6 bases). The germline V gene encodes CDR1 SGHDN and CDR2 FVKESK. The V gene lost 7 bases and the J gene lost 1 base, with 9 bases spanning the gap. CDR3 length: 13 residues. This chain's CDR3 is CASTRGGTDTQYF. The CDR3 DNA follows: TGTGCCAGCACCAGGGGCGGCACAGATACGCAGTATTTT.

The chain recombines TRBV19 with TRBJ1-2; possibly TRBD1 for D (5 bases). Looked up from germline, CDR1 is LNHDA and CDR2 is SQIVND (reference sequence). The V end lost 6 bases, the J end lost 4 bases, and 12 bases lay between the germline ends. The CDR3 runs to 13 residues. CDR3 region: CASSPGGVYGYTF. CDR3 nucleotides: TGTGCCAGTAGCCCGGGGGGGGTCTATGGCTACACCTTC.

This chain links TRBV10-3 with TRBJ2-2; D unclear. Germline-derived CDR1 and CDR2 are ENHRY and SYGVKD. Trimming stripped 3 bases from V and 6 bases from J, with 5 bases between. This CDR3 is 12 amino acids long. The CDR3 here is CAISDLPGELFF. The CDR3 coding sequence is TGTGCCATCAGTGACCTTCCCGGGGAGCTGTTTTTT.

This chain links TRBV4-2 with TRBJ2-4; 7 nucleotides agree with TRBD2. V lost 4 bases and J lost 8; bases outside the gene matches: 5. Germline-derived CDR1 and CDR2 are LGHNA and YNFKEQ. The CDR3 length is 13 residues. The CDR3 here is CASSLQGGDIQYF. CDR3 DNA sequence: TGTGCCAGCAGCCTCCAGGGAGGGGACATTCAGTACTTC.

J is TRBJ1-1 and V is TRBV5-4; 7 bases line up with TRBD1. This CDR3 has 15 amino acids. Unmatched junction bases numbered 5, after V lost 2 bases and J lost 1 base. Germline values: CDR1 SGHNT, CDR2 YYREEE (reference sequence). The CDR3 here is CASSLAGGPNTEAFF. The CDR3 DNA follows: TGTGCCAGCAGCTTAGCAGGGGGTCCGAACACTGAAGCTTTCTTT.

The chain joins TRBV6-5 to TRBJ1-2, with TRBD1 matching 9 bases. With 6 bases clipped from V and 6 bases from J, the junction kept 11 bases outside the gene matches. The germline CDR1 and CDR2 sequences are MNHEY and SVGAGI. This CDR3 comprises 15 residues. CDR3 sequence (DNA): TGTGCCAGCAGACCGGGACAGGGAGGGTTTCATGGCTACACCTTC. Protein sequence: CASRPGQGGFHGYTF.